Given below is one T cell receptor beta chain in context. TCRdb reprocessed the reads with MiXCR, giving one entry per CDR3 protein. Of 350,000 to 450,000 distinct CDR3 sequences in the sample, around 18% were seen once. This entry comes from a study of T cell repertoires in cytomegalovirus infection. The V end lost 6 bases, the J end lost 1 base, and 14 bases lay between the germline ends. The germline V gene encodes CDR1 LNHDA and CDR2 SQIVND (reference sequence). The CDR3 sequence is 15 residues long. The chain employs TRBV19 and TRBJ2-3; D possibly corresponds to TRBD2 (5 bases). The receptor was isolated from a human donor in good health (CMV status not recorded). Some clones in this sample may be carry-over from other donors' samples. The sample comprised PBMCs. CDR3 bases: TGTGCCAGTAGGCCGCGGGCGGCCGGCACAGATACGCAGTATTTT. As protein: CASRPRAAGTDTQYF.